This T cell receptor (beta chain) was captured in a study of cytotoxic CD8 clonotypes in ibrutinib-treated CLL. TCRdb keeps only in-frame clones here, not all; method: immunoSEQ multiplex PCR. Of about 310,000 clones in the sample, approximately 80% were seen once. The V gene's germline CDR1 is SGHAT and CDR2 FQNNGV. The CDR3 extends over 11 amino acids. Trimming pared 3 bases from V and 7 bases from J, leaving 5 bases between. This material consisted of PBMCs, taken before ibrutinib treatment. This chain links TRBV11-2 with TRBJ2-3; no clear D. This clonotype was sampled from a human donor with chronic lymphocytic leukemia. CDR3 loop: CASSLPNTQYF. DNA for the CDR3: TGTGCCAGCAGCTTGCCAAATACGCAGTATTTT.